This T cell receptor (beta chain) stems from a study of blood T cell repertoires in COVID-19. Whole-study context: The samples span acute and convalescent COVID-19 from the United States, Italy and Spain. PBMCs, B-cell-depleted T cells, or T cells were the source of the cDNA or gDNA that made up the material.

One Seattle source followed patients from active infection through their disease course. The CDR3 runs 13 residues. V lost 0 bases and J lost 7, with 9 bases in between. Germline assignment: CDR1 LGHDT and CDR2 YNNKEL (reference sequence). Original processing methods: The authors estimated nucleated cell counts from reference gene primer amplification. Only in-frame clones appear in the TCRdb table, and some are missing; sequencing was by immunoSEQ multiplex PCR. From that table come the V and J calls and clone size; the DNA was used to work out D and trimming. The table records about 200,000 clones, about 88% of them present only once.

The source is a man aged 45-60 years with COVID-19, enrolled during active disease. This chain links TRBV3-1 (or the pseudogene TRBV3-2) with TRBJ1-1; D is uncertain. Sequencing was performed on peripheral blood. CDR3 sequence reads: CASSQERRGEAFF. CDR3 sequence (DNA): TGTGCCAGCAGCCAAGAGAGGCGGGGTGAAGCTTTCTTT.